This T cell receptor beta chain was sequenced in a study of T cell responses to AZD1222 COVID-19 vaccine. Findings and limits, study-wide: Only a handful of individuals given AZD1222 were seropositive at baseline. Once two AZD1222 doses were given, Spike-specific TCR breadth and depth went up. Reportedly, nearly half of unique spike TCRs recognized epitopes outside B.1.351/B.1.1.7 mutations.

Only in-frame clones appear in the TCRdb table, and some are missing; sequencing was by immunoSEQ multiplex PCR. The sample lists nearly 110,000 clones; about 90% were seen once. V lost 3 bases to trimming and J lost 3 bases, with 9 bases between them. This CDR3 has 13 residues. Regarding this clone: Its antigen is unknown.

The chain links TRBV12-3 or TRBV12-4 to TRBJ2-7; D remains ambiguous. This specimen was peripheral blood, taken 28 days after the second AZD1222 dose. This TCR was recovered from an adult who received the AZD1222 COVID-19 vaccine. In DNA, the CDR3 is TGTGCCAGCAGTTTTAATGTAGGCTACGAGCAGTACTTC. Translating it yields CASSFNVGYEQYF.